This section outlines one TCR beta chain sequence together with its context. Its specificity is not known. The data originate from a study of regulatory T cells in long-lasting Graves disease. Time point of the sample: newly diagnosed GD, antithyroid drugs for less than 3 months. Preparation of the TCR library used RNA extracted from PBMCs. Nine milliliters of peripheral blood were taken and placed in EDTA tubes. Arm-PCR of CDR3 regions and iRepertoire HTBI primers were used to build TCR beta libraries. TCRdb processed the multiplex PCR reads anew with MiXCR; each CDR3 protein has one entry. The sample lists 360,000 or so distinct CDR3 sequences, about a sixth occurring once. The ends were cut back, 5 bases at V and 8 bases at J, with 15 bases in the middle. This CDR3 region has 14 residues. Notes on the study in general: There were preferences for TRBV28, TRBJ1-2 and TRBJ2-5 in persistent disease.

The same data also contributed to another study, on T cells in Graves' hyperthyroidism and ophthalmopathy. As reported in that work: Absence of ophthalmopathy progression within 18 months defined stable Graves' hyperthyroidism. The model's output predicted ophthalmopathy at a median of roughly seven months prior to onset.

The receptor was derived from a man aged 40-50 years with Graves disease. This material consisted of peripheral blood mononuclear cells (PBMCs), taken at new diagnosis, from a patient treated with antithyroid drugs. The rearrangement joins TRBV12-3 or TRBV12-4 to TRBJ2-2; a weak D match, TRBD2 (6 bases). The CDR3 DNA is TGTGCCAGCAGTCCCTGGGGTGGAGGGGGGGAGCTGTTTTTT. This translates into CASSPWGGGGELFF.